The rows below give T cell receptor beta chains drawn from one sample of a study of cytomegalovirus exposure and HLA in healthy donors. Generated by immunoSEQ multiplex PCR, the TCRdb table keeps only in-frame clones and is missing some. The sample includes 150,000 to 160,000 clones, roughly 80% of them seen just once. The sequenced sample consisted of PBMCs. These receptors were taken from a middle-aged woman in good health and CMV-seronegative. Each CDR3 is given with its conserved first and last residue. The D gene is left open where the match is weak. Clone sizes are given selectively: once, few, many, or a class where the clone is expanded.

v_gene,abundance,j_gene,d_gene,CDR3nt,CDR3aa
TRBV6-5,-,TRBJ2-7,TRBD1,TGTGCAGCAGGGGGCTACGAGCAGTACTTC,CAAGGYEQYF
TRBV29-1,-,TRBJ2-7,-,TGCAGCGCCATGATACCCTCGGTGCAGTACTTC,CSAMIPSVQYF
TRBV5-1,-,TRBJ1-1,TRBD1,TGCGCCAGCAGCTTAACTACAGGGGCGGACACTGAAGCTTTCTTT,CASSLTTGADTEAFF
TRBV2,-,TRBJ1-2,TRBD1,TGTGCCAGCAGCCCCATGGGACAGGGGTATGGCTACACCTTC,CASSPMGQGYGYTF
TRBV5-8,-,TRBJ1-1,TRBD1,TGTGCCAGCAGCCCCGGGACAGGGGGCACTGAAGCTTTCTTT,CASSPGTGGTEAFF
TRBV29-1,-,TRBJ2-7,-,TGCAGCGTTCAGGGGCCGACTATCGAGCAGTACTTC,CSVQGPTIEQYF
TRBV5-1,-,TRBJ2-3,-,TGCGCCAGCAGGTCAGGGTCAGATACGCAGTATTTT,CASRSGSDTQYF
TRBV12-5,-,TRBJ2-7,-,TGTGCTAGTGGTTTGGTCGCAGGAGAGCAGTACTTC,CASGLVAGEQYF
TRBV19,few,TRBJ2-7,TRBD1,TGTGCCAGTAGTATCCCGGGACAGGGCCCCTACGAGCAGTACTTC,CASSIPGQGPYEQYF
TRBV5-6,-,TRBJ1-2,-,TGTGCCAGCAGCCCAACAGGGCAGGATGGCTACACCTTC,CASSPTGQDGYTF
TRBV7-9,few,TRBJ1-4,TRBD1,TGTGCCAGCAGCTTAACCGACGGAACAGGGGGCAAAAAACTGTTTTTT,CASSLTDGTGGKKLFF
TRBV28,-,TRBJ2-1,-,TGTGCCAGCAGCGGGAGTGGTGAGCAGTTCTTC,CASSGSGEQFF
TRBV27,few,TRBJ1-2,TRBD1,TGTGCCAGCAGCGGAAGGGACAGAATTAACTATGGCTACACCTTC,CASSGRDRINYGYTF
TRBV4-2,few,TRBJ2-7,TRBD1,TGTGCCAGCAGCCAGAGCCTGGACAGGGTCTACGAGCAGTACTTC,CASSQSLDRVYEQYF
TRBV19,-,TRBJ1-2,TRBD1,TGTGCCAGTAGTTCCGACAGGGCTAACTATGGCTACACCTTC,CASSSDRANYGYTF
TRBV2,-,TRBJ2-7,TRBD2,TGTGCCAGCAGCAGACTAGCGGGAATAACCTACGAGCAGTACTTC,CASSRLAGITYEQYF
TRBV11-2,-,TRBJ1-2,-,TGTGCCAGCAGCTTAAGCACGGCGGAGGGATATGGCTACACCTTC,CASSLSTAEGYGYTF
TRBV7-9,-,TRBJ1-2,TRBD1,TGTGCCAGCAGCTTAGCCGGGGACAGGGACACCTTC,CASSLAGDRDTF
TRBV18,-,TRBJ2-2,TRBD1,TGTGCCAGCTCGCCCAGAAGAGCTGACAGGGGCCAAACCGGGGAGCTGTTTTTT,CASSPRRADRGQTGELFF
TRBV6-1,-,TRBJ1-5,-,TGTGCCAGCAGCCGGGACACGAATAGCAATCAGCCCCAGCATTTT,CASSRDTNSNQPQHF
TRBV6-5,-,TRBJ1-2,-,TGTGCCAGCAGGTTCCAGGGGACTAACTATGGCTACACCTTC,CASRFQGTNYGYTF
TRBV7-2,-,TRBJ2-1,-,TGTGCCAGCAGCCCCGGGACTCGGAGCTCCTACAATGAGCAGTTCTTC,CASSPGTRSSYNEQFF
TRBV10-2,few,TRBJ2-6,-,TGCGCCAGCAGGGACAGCTCTGGGGCCAACGTCCTGACTTTC,CASRDSSGANVLTF
TRBV7-2,-,TRBJ2-3,TRBD2,TGTGCCAGCAGCTTTTTCGGGAGGCCCACAGATACGCAGTATTTT,CASSFFGRPTDTQYF
TRBV6-5,-,TRBJ1-5,-,TGTGCCAGCAGTTCCGTGATGGGCAGCAATCAGCCCCAGCATTTT,CASSSVMGSNQPQHF
TRBV29-1,-,TRBJ2-1,TRBD2,TGCAGCGTTGATGGGACTAGCGGGGACAATGAGCAGTTCTTC,CSVDGTSGDNEQFF
TRBV5-1,-,TRBJ1-4,-,TGCGCCAGCAGCCTGCTCGGGGGTGAAAAACTGTTTTTT,CASSLLGGEKLFF
TRBV18,-,TRBJ1-2,-,TGTGCCAGCTCAGGAGGATATGGCTACACCTTC,CASSGGYGYTF
TRBV5-1,-,TRBJ2-7,-,TGCGCCAGCAGCGCGACCTACGAGCAGTACTTC,CASSATYEQYF
TRBV5-1,few,TRBJ2-1,TRBD2,TGCGCCAGCAGCTTCGGGGGGAGGGAGGAGCAGTTCTTC,CASSFGGREEQFF
TRBV5-1,-,TRBJ1-4,TRBD1,TGCGCCAGCAGCTTGGGCTTAGGGACAGGGAATGAAAAACTGTTTTTT,CASSLGLGTGNEKLFF
TRBV5-1,-,TRBJ2-7,-,TGCGCCAGCACTCAGGAGGGCGACTTCTACGAGCAGTACTTC,CASTQEGDFYEQYF
TRBV11-2,-,TRBJ2-1,TRBD2,TGTGCCAGCAGCGGGCGACTAGCGGGAGCGAAGGATGAGCAGTTCTTC,CASSGRLAGAKDEQFF
TRBV2,-,TRBJ2-5,TRBD2,TGTGCCAGCAGTACTACTAGCGGGACTTCGACCCAGTACTTC,CASSTTSGTSTQYF
TRBV11-3,-,TRBJ2-3,TRBD2,TGTGCCAGCAGGGCTAGCGGGACTTTCTCGTCGGATACGCAGTATTTT,CASRASGTFSSDTQYF
TRBV7-9,-,TRBJ2-5,-,TGTGCCAGCAGCTTAGGGCAGGGCGAGGCAGAGACCCAGTACTTC,CASSLGQGEAETQYF
TRBV5-6,-,TRBJ1-2,-,TGTGCCAGCAGCTTGTGGGGGCCGAACTATGGCTACACCTTC,CASSLWGPNYGYTF
TRBV2,once,TRBJ2-3,TRBD2,TGTGCCAGCAGTGAGAGACTAGCGGGAGGCACAGATACGCAGTATTTT,CASSERLAGGTDTQYF
TRBV12-5,-,TRBJ2-3,TRBD2,TGTGCTAGTTACTCCTTACTAGCGGGGATAGATACGCAGTATTTT,CASYSLLAGIDTQYF
TRBV10-3,-,TRBJ2-7,-,TGTGCCATCTTGGAGGGGAGCTCCTACGAGCAGTACTTC,CAILEGSSYEQYF
TRBV5-1,-,TRBJ2-3,TRBD2,TGCGCCAGCAGCCTCTTAGCGGGAGCGGCAGATACGCAGTATTTT,CASSLLAGAADTQYF
TRBV28,-,TRBJ2-7,-,TGTGCCAGCAGTTTTCCATCGGGGATCTACGAGCAGTACTTC,CASSFPSGIYEQYF
TRBV7-9,few,TRBJ1-5,-,TGTGCCAGCAGCTTAGGGGCCGTAGATCAGCCCCAGCATTTT,CASSLGAVDQPQHF
TRBV7-9,-,TRBJ2-7,TRBD2,TGTGCCAGCAGCTTCGAGGCGGGAGCTCACGAGCAGTACTTC,CASSFEAGAHEQYF
TRBV28,-,TRBJ2-7,TRBD2,TGTGCCAGCAGTGGACTAGCGGCCCGATCCTGGGAGCAGTACTTC,CASSGLAARSWEQYF
TRBV29-1,once,TRBJ2-5,TRBD2,TGCAGCGTTGAACTCTGGGGGGGTAGCGAGGCCCAGTACTTC,CSVELWGGSEAQYF
TRBV6-1,-,TRBJ1-2,TRBD1,TGTGCCAGCATTCCGAGGGCAGGGGGAGGTGGCTACACCTTC,CASIPRAGGGGYTF
TRBV9,-,TRBJ1-2,-,TGTGCCAGCAGCTACGTGGGACTCCGGACCCATGGCTACACCTTC,CASSYVGLRTHGYTF
TRBV7-8,-,TRBJ2-3,TRBD2,TGTGCCAGCAGCTTATATGGGCGGGGGATAACAGATACGCAGTATTTT,CASSLYGRGITDTQYF
TRBV7-8,-,TRBJ2-1,TRBD2,TGTGCCAGCAGCTTGGTGGGGGGGTCATATGAGCAGTTCTTC,CASSLVGGSYEQFF
TRBV2,-,TRBJ2-7,-,TGTGCCAGCAGTGACGACACCGAGCAGTACTTC,CASSDDTEQYF
TRBV12-5,-,TRBJ2-7,TRBD1,TGTGCTAGTGCCCCGGACAGGAATTCCTACGAGCAGTACTTC,CASAPDRNSYEQYF
TRBV27,once,TRBJ1-2,-,TGTGCCAGCAGTTTATCGCTTTGGGCAGTCTATGGCTACACCTTC,CASSLSLWAVYGYTF